This T cell receptor (beta chain) was documented in a study of cytomegalovirus exposure and HLA in healthy donors. Primers included in the PCR were 60 Vbeta and 13 Jbeta primers. In the authors' methods: Unique TCR beta chains numbered around 80 million in a later analysis, with roughly 10 million shared. Measured with immunoSEQ multiplex PCR; TCRdb has only the in-frame clones, and not every one. V and J calls and clone size follow that table, whereas D and trimming were derived from the DNA. The table shows approximately 38,000 clones, with about 66% occurring only once. Germline V CDR1 and CDR2: SGHRS, YFSETQ. The germline V and J ends were trimmed by 0 bases and 7 bases, with 13 bases remaining between them. The CDR3 sequence is 14 residues long.

The V call is TRBV5-1, the J call TRBJ1-1, with D unresolved. The sequence derives from a man over 45 in good health and CMV-seropositive. Specimen: PBMCs. The CDR3 DNA follows: TGCGCCAGCAGCTTGGACGCGTCTTCGGGTGAAGCTTTCTTT. This sequence encodes CASSLDASSGEAFF.